A selection of T cell receptor beta chains follows, all from one sample in a study of shared clonotypes between healthy human individuals. Method: immunoSEQ multiplex PCR; TCRdb's copy keeps in-frame clones and lacks some. The sample carries 980,000 or so clones, over 60% recorded once. Source material: memory CD4+ T cells sorted from blood. The receptor source for this set is a man aged 18 to 29 in good health. The CDR3 runs from the conserved cysteine through the conserved F or W. Fields, in order: clone size, V gene, J gene, D gene, CDR3 length, CDR3 DNA, CDR3 protein. The D gene is left open where the match is weak. Expanded clones are given a class, and other clones once, few, many or no size at all.

once	TRBV2	TRBJ2-3	TRBD2	15	TGTGCCAGCAGTGAAGCGGGACTAGGCCCAGATACGCAGTATTTT	CASSEAGLGPDTQYF
few	TRBV2	TRBJ1-1	TRBD1	12	TGTGCCAGCATCCCGGACAGGGGAAAAGCTTTCTTT	CASIPDRGKAFF
NA	TRBV19	TRBJ2-6	NA	16	TGTGCCAGCCAACAGGCCTCTATCTCTGGGGCCAACGTCCTGACTTTC	CASQQASISGANVLTF
NA	TRBV5-4	TRBJ2-7	TRBD1	14	TGTGCCAGCAGCACCGGACAGGGAGTATACGAGCAGTACTTC	CASSTGQGVYEQYF
NA	TRBV7-2	TRBJ2-1	NA	13	TGTGCCAGCAGCCCTAGCAGAGACAATGAGCAGTTCTTC	CASSPSRDNEQFF
many	TRBV27	TRBJ1-5	NA	12	TGTGCCAGCAGACAGGGCAATCAGCCCCAGCATTTT	CASRQGNQPQHF
many	TRBV30	TRBJ1-1	NA	14	TGTGCCTGGAGGAGGGGGACGGGGAACACTGAAGCTTTCTTT	CAWRRGTGNTEAFF
few	TRBV5-8	TRBJ2-1	NA	19	TGTGCCAGCAGCTTTCTATTCCCAGTTCAGCAGGCGGATACGGGTGAGCAGTTCTTC	CASSFLFPVQQADTGEQFF
NA	TRBV5-1	TRBJ2-1	NA	15	TGCGCCAGCAGCCACAGTCGCAGCTCCTACAATGAGCAGTTCTTC	CASSHSRSSYNEQFF
NA	TRBV7-2	TRBJ2-5	TRBD2	15	TGTGCCAGCAGCTCATCTAGCGGGAATAGAGAGACCCAGTACTTC	CASSSSSGNRETQYF
NA	TRBV10-3	TRBJ1-1	TRBD1	13	TGTGCCACCGGAGTAGACAGGGCCACTGAAGCTTTCTTT	CATGVDRATEAFF
NA	TRBV6-5	TRBJ1-5	TRBD1	14	TGTGCCAGCGCCCCTAGACAGGGGTATCAGCCCCAGCATTTT	CASAPRQGYQPQHF
few	TRBV5-1	TRBJ2-5	TRBD1	13	TGCGCCAGCAGCTGGACAGGGAAAGAGACCCAGTACTTC	CASSWTGKETQYF
NA	TRBV30	TRBJ2-7	NA	12	TGTGCCTGGGGTGACAACTCCTACGAGCAGTACTTC	CAWGDNSYEQYF
NA	TRBV6-6	TRBJ1-5	NA	15	TGTGCCAGCAGTTACATGCTGGAGGGCAATCAGCCCCAGCATTTT	CASSYMLEGNQPQHF
NA	TRBV6-1	TRBJ1-1	NA	12	TGTGCCAGCGAAGGGAGTAACACTGAAGCTTTCTTT	CASEGSNTEAFF
NA	TRBV7-9	TRBJ2-2	TRBD1	19	TGTGCCAGCAGTCCAAGGAGGGGCCCAGGGGGCGCGAACACCGGGGAGCTGTTTTTT	CASSPRRGPGGANTGELFF
NA	TRBV29-1	TRBJ2-2	NA	13	TGCAGCGCAGGAAGCGGGAACACCGGGGAGCTGTTTTTT	CSAGSGNTGELFF
NA	TRBV19	TRBJ1-2	TRBD1	14	TGTGCCAGTGGCGGACAGGGGGCTAACTATGGCTACACCTTC	CASGGQGANYGYTF
NA	TRBV5-6	TRBJ1-4	NA	14	TGTGCCAGCAGCCCGGGAGAGAAAGATGAAAAACTGTTTTTT	CASSPGEKDEKLFF
NA	TRBV27	TRBJ1-6	TRBD1	14	TGTGCCAGCAGAGAAGACAGGGGCTATTCACCCCTCCACTTT	CASREDRGYSPLHF
NA	TRBV4-3	TRBJ1-2	NA	13	TGCGCCAGCAGCCAAGGGGGTTTGAATGGCTACACCTTC	CASSQGGLNGYTF
NA	TRBV18	TRBJ1-6	TRBD1	16	TGTGCCAGCTCACTGGACAGGGGGATAACGAATTCACCCCTCCACTTT	CASSLDRGITNSPLHF
NA	TRBV5-1	TRBJ2-5	TRBD1	14	TGCGCCAGCAGCCGACAGGGCGACCAAGAGACCCAGTACTTC	CASSRQGDQETQYF
NA	TRBV5-1	TRBJ1-1	NA	16	TGCGCCAGCAGCCCCATGTCAACTCGGGTGAGCACTGAAGCTTTCTTT	CASSPMSTRVSTEAFF
once	TRBV5-1	TRBJ1-6	NA	15	TGCGCCAGCAGCTCAGAAGCCGGGGGAAATTCACCCCTCCACTTT	CASSSEAGGNSPLHF
NA	TRBV29-1	TRBJ1-2	NA	12	TGCAGCGCCGCGTACGGGGCGGGAGGCTACACCTTC	CSAAYGAGGYTF
NA	TRBV18	TRBJ1-1	TRBD1	14	TGTGCCAGCTCACCGGATTGGACAGGGTCGGAAGCTTTCTTT	CASSPDWTGSEAFF
NA	TRBV10-1	TRBJ2-2	NA	14	TGCGCCAGCAGTGAGTCTGGAGGATCCGGGGAGCTGTTTTTT	CASSESGGSGELFF
NA	TRBV2	TRBJ2-7	NA	13	TGTGCCAGCAGTGTAGACAGCAACTACGAGCAGTACTTC	CASSVDSNYEQYF
few	TRBV5-1	TRBJ2-6	NA	15	TGCGCCAGCAGCCCACCGACAGGCCGTTCCAACGTCCTGACTTTC	CASSPPTGRSNVLTF
once	TRBV10-3	TRBJ2-7	TRBD2	14	TGTGCCATCAGTGGGACTAGCGGGCTCGGGGAGCAGTACTTC	CAISGTSGLGEQYF
NA	TRBV19	TRBJ2-1	TRBD2	16	TGTGCCAGTAGTTCGCTTGGACTAGCGTCCTACAATGAGCAGTTCTTC	CASSSLGLASYNEQFF
NA	TRBV5-1	TRBJ1-5	NA	13	TGCGCCAGCAGCCCGGGGGCGGATCAGCCCCAGCATTTT	CASSPGADQPQHF
NA	TRBV19	TRBJ2-5	TRBD2	15	TGTGCCAGTAGTACACAACGACTAGCCCAAGAGACCCAGTACTTC	CASSTQRLAQETQYF
NA	TRBV18	TRBJ1-1	NA	12	TGTGCCAGCTACGGCGGGGGCACTGAAGCTTTCTTT	CASYGGGTEAFF
many	TRBV6-1	TRBJ2-3	NA	14	TGTGCCAGCAGAACCAGGGGGGGGACAGATACGCAGTATTTT	CASRTRGGTDTQYF